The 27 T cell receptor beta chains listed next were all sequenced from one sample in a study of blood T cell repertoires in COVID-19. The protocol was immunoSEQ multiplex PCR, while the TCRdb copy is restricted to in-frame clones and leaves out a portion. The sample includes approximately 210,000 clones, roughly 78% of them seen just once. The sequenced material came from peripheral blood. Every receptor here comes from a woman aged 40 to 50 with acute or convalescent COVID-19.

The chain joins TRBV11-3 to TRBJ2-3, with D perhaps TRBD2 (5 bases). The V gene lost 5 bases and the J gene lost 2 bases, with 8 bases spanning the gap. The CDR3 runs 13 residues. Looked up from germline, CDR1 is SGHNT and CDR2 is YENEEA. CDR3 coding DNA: TGTGCCAGCAGCCTCCGGGACACAGATACGCAGTATTTT. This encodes CASSLRDTDTQYF.

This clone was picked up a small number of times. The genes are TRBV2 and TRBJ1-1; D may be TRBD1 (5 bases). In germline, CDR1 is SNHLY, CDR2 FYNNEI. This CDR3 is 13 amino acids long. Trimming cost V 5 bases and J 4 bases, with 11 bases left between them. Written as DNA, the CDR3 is TGTGCCAGCAGTTATCAGGGTCTCACTGAAGCTTTCTTT. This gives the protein CASSYQGLTEAFF.

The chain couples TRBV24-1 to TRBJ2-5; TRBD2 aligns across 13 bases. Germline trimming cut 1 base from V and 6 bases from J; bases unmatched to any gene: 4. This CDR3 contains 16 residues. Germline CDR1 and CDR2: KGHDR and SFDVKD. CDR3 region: CATSDFGTSGKQTQYF. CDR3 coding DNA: TGTGCCACCAGTGATTTCGGGACTAGCGGGAAACAGACCCAGTACTTC.

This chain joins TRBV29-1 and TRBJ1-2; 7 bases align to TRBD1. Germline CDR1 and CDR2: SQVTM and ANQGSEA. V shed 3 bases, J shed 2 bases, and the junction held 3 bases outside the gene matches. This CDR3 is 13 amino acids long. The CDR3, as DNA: TGCAGCGTTGATTTGGACAGGAACTATGGCTACACCTTC. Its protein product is CSVDLDRNYGYTF.

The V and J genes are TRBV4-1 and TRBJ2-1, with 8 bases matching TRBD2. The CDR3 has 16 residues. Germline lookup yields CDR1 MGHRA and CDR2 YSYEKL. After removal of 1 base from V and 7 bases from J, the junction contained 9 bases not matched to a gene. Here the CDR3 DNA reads TGCGCCAGCAGCCAAGGCCCTAGCGGGCGGGTGAATGAGCAGTTCTTC. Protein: CASSQGPSGRVNEQFF.

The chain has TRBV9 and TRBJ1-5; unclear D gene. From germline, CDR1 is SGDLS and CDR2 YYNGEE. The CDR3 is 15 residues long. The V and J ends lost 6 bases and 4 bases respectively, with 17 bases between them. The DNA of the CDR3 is TGTGCCAGCAACCCAGGCCTCCAGCCTAATCAGCCCCAGCATTTT. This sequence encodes CASNPGLQPNQPQHF.

CDR3 sequence reads: CASSLLRAKNIQYF. The CDR3 bases are TGTGCCAGCAGCCTTTTACGGGCCAAAAACATTCAGTACTTC. The chain has TRBV7-2 and TRBJ2-4; D not certain. CDR3 length: 14 amino acids. Germline lookup yields CDR1 SGHTA and CDR2 FQGNSA. V was shortened by 5 bases and J by 1 base, with 9 bases between the two germline ends.

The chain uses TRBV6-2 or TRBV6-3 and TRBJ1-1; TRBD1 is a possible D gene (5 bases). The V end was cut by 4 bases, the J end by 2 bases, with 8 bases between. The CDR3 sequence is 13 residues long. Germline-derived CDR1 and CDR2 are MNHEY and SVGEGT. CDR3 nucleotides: TGTGCCAGCAGTTTGACAGTTAACACTGAAGCTTTCTTT. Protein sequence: CASSLTVNTEAFF.

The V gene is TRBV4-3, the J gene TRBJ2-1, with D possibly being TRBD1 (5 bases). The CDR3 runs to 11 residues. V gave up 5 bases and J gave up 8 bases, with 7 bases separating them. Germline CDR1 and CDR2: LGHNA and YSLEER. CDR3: CASSFRDEQFF. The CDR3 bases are TGCGCCAGCAGCTTCAGGGATGAGCAGTTCTTC.

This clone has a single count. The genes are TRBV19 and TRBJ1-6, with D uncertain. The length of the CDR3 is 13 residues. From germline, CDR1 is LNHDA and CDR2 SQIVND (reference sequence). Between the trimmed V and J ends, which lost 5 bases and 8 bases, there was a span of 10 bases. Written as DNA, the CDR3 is TGTGCCAGTAGTTCGAGGTCCTATTCACCCCTCCACTTT. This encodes CASSSRSYSPLHF.

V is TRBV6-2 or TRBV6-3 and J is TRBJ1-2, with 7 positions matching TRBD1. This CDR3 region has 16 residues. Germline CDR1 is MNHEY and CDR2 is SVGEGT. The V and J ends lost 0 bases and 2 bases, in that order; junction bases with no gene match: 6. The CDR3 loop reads CASSYSRTGGNYGYTF. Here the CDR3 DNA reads TGTGCCAGCAGTTACTCCCGGACAGGAGGCAACTATGGCTACACCTTC.

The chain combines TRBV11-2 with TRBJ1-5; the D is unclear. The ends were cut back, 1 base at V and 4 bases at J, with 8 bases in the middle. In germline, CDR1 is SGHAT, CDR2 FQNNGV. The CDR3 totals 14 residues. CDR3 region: CASSLGGENQPQHF. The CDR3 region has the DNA TGTGCCAGCAGCTTAGGCGGGGAAAATCAGCCCCAGCATTTT.

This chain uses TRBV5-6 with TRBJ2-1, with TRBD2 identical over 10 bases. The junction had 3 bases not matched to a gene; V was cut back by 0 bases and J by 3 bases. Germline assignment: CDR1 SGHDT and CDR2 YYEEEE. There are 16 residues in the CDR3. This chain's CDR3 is CASSLEGLAVYNEQFF. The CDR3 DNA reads TGTGCCAGCAGCTTGGAAGGACTAGCGGTCTACAATGAGCAGTTCTTC.

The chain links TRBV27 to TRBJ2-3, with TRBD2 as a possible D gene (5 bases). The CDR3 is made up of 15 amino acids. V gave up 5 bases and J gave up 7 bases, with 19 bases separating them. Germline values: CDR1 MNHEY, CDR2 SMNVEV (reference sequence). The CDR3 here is CASSPLVGLFNTQYF. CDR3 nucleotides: TGTGCCAGCAGTCCGCTCGTCGGACTTTTCAATACGCAGTATTTT.

The DNA of the CDR3 is TGTGCCAGCTCACCACCTCTGGGCAGGGGCGTCACTGAAGCTTTCTTT. Encoded protein: CASSPPLGRGVTEAFF. V and J are TRBV18 and TRBJ1-1, with a weak D call TRBD1 (6 bases). Germline-derived CDR1 and CDR2 are KGHSH and LQKENI. This CDR3 comprises 16 residues. V lost 0 bases, J lost 4 bases, and 15 bases lay in between.

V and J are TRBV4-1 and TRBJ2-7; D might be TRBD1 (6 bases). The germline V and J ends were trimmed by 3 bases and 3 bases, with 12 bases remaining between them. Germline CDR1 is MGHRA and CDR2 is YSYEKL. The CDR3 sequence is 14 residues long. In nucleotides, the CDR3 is TGCGCCAGCAGCCAGCAGACAGGCAACTACGAGCAGTACTTC. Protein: CASSQQTGNYEQYF.

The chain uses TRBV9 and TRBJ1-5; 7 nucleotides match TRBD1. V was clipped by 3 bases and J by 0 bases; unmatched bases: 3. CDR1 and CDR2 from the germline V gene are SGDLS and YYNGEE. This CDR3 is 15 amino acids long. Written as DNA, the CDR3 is TGTGCCAGCAGCGAGGGACAGTATAGCAATCAGCCCCAGCATTTT. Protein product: CASSEGQYSNQPQHF.

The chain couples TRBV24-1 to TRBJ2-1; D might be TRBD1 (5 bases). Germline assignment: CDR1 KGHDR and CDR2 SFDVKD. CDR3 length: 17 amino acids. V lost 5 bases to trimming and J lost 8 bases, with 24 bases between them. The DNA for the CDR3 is TGTGCCACCAGTGCCCCTTCGCGGCAGGGAAATGATTATGAGCAGTTCTTC. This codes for CATSAPSRQGNDYEQFF.

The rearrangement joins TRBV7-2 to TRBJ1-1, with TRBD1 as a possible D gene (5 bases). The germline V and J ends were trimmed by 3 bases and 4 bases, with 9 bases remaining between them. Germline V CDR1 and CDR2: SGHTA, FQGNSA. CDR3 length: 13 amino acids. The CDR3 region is CASSFRRGTEAFF. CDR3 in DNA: TGTGCCAGCAGCTTCCGAAGGGGCACTGAAGCTTTCTTT.

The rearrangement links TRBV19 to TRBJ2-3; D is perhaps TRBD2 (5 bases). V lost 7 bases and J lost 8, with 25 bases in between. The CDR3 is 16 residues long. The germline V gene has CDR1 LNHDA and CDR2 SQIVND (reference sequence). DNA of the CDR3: TGTGCCAGTACCATCACCGGCCGGGATCCCAGTACTACGCAGTATTTT. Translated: CASTITGRDPSTTQYF. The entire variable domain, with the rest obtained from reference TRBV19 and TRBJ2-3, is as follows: DGGITQSPKYLFRKEGQNVTLSCEQNLNHDAMYWYRQDPGQGLRLIYYSQIVNDFQKGDIAEGYSVSREKKESFPLTVTSAQKNPTAFYLCASTITGRDPSTTQYFGPGTRLTVL.

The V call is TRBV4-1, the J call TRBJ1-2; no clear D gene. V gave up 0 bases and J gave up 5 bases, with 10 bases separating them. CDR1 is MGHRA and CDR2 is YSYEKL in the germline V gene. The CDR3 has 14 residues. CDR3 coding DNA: TGCGCCAGCAGCCAAGATACAGTTGGATATGGCTACACCTTC. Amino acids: CASSQDTVGYGYTF.

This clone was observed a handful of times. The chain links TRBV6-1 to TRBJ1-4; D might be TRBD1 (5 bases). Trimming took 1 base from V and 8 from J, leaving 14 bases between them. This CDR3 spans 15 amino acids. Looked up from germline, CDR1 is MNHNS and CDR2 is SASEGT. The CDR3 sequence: CASSEGRRVGEKLFF. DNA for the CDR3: TGTGCCAGCAGTGAAGGCCGCAGGGTAGGCGAAAAACTGTTTTTT.

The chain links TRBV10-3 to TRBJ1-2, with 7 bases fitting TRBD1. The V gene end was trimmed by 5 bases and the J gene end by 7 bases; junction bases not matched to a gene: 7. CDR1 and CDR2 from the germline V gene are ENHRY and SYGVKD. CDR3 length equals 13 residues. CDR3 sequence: CAISLQGSGGYTF. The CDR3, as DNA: TGTGCCATCAGTTTACAGGGGAGTGGTGGCTACACCTTC.

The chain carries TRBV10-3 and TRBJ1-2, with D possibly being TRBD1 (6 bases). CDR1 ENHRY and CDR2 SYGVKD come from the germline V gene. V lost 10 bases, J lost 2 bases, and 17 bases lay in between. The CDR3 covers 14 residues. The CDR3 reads CATAQGRENYGYTF. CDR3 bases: TGTGCCACCGCCCAGGGGAGAGAGAACTATGGCTACACCTTC.

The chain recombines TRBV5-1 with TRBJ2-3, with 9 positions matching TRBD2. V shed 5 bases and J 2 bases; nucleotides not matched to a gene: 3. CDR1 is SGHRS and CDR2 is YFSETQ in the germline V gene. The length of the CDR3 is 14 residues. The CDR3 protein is CASRQRGVTDTQYF. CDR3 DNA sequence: TGCGCCAGCAGACAGCGGGGGGTCACAGATACGCAGTATTTT.

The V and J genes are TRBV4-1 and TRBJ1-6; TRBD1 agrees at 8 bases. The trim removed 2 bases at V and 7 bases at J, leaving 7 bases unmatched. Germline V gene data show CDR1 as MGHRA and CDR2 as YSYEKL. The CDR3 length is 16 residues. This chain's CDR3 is CASSQPGQGLNSPLHF. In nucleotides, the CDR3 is TGCGCCAGCAGCCAACCCGGACAGGGTCTGAATTCACCCCTCCACTTT.

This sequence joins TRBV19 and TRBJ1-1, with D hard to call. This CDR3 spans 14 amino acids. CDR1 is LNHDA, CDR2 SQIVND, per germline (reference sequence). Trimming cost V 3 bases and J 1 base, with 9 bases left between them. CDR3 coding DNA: TGTGCCAGTAGTATTCGGCAGCGGAACACTGAAGCTTTCTTT. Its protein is CASSIRQRNTEAFF.